Given below is one T cell receptor beta chain in context. The data belong to a study of blood T cell repertoires in COVID-19. The repertoire was sequenced with immunoSEQ multiplex PCR; TCRdb's copy has only in-frame clones and lacks some. The table has 57,000 or so clones, about 86% seen once. The V end lost 1 base, the J end lost 3 bases, and 13 bases lay between the germline ends. Germline V CDR1 and CDR2: LGHNA, YSLEER. The CDR3 sequence is 16 residues long. The receptor was derived from a human donor in a cohort sampled during active COVID-19. The gene calls are TRBV4-3 and TRBJ1-5, with D unclear. Sequenced input: peripheral blood. CDR3 nucleotide sequence: TGCGCCAGCAGCCAAGGGGCCGGCGCCATCAATCAGCCCCAGCATTTT. It specifies CASSQGAGAINQPQHF.